This T cell receptor beta chain was retrieved from a study of blood T cell repertoires in COVID-19. Study-level background: The samples span acute and convalescent COVID-19 from the United States, Italy and Spain. Sources were T cells, B-cell-depleted T cells, or PBMCs; the material itself was cDNA or gDNA.

How the authors handled the data: Scientists estimated how many nucleated cells there were by amplifying reference gene primers. Measured with immunoSEQ multiplex PCR; TCRdb has only the in-frame clones, and not every one. That table gives V, J and clone size, and the DNA gave D and trimming. Of 60,000 to 80,000 clones in the sample, 70% to 90% were seen once. The germline V and J ends were trimmed by 5 bases and 4 bases, with 11 bases remaining between them. The CDR3 sequence is 13 residues long. Germline V gene lookup returns CDR1 LNHNV and CDR2 YYDKDF (reference sequence). Material for sequencing was peripheral blood. The chain combines TRBV15 with TRBJ1-2; tentative D call: TRBD1 (5 bases). This clonotype was obtained from a man over 45 with acute or convalescent COVID-19. The CDR3: CATSGEGFYGYTF. The CDR3 DNA reads as TGTGCCACCAGCGGGGAGGGGTTCTATGGCTACACCTTC.